Listed below are T cell receptor beta chains from one sample, sequenced in a study of T cells in Graves' hyperthyroidism and ophthalmopathy. TCRdb re-derived calls from the multiplex PCR reads in MiXCR, one entry per CDR3 protein. The sample records around 350,000 distinct CDR3 sequences, more than 20% being singletons. The sequenced material came from blood. The receptor source for this set is a man in his fifties with Graves' hyperthyroidism. The CDR3 runs from the conserved cysteine through the conserved F or W. The D gene is left open where the match is weak. Clone size is shown for a subset of rows, as once, few, many or a class of expanded clone.

-	few	TRBV30	TRBJ1-1	CAWSIQKTTEAFF	TGTGCCTGGAGTATCCAGAAAACCACTGAAGCTTTCTTT
-	few	TRBV18	TRBJ1-2	CASSQREGYTF	TGTGCCAGCTCACAGAGGGAAGGCTACACCTTC
-	-	TRBV2	TRBJ2-7	CASSLTPPPSEQYF	TGTGCCAGCAGTTTAACCCCTCCTCCTTCTGAGCAGTACTTC
TRBD2	-	TRBV2	TRBJ2-3	CASSGGRLAGTDTQYF	TGTGCCAGCAGTGGAGGCCGTCTAGCGGGCACAGATACGCAGTATTTT
TRBD1	-	TRBV28	TRBJ2-7	CASSEPGQTFYEQYF	TGTGCCAGCAGTGAACCGGGACAGACGTTCTACGAGCAGTACTTC
TRBD1	many	TRBV9	TRBJ1-1	CASNKDRANTEAFF	TGTGCCAGCAACAAGGACAGGGCGAACACTGAAGCTTTCTTT
TRBD2	-	TRBV5-1	TRBJ2-2	CASSLDPTSGRARELFF	TGCGCCAGCAGCTTGGATCCGACTAGCGGGAGGGCCAGGGAGCTGTTTTTT
-	many	TRBV28	TRBJ2-5	CASSSRGRSSGSQYF	TGTGCCAGCAGTTCCCGGGGGCGATCCAGTGGATCCCAGTACTTC
-	few	TRBV12-3/TRBV12-4	TRBJ1-1	CASTPGLNTEAFF	TGTGCCAGCACACCAGGCTTGAACACTGAAGCTTTCTTT
TRBD2	-	TRBV6-1	TRBJ2-5	CAGGTSGPQETQYF	TGTGCCGGGGGGACTAGCGGGCCCCAAGAGACCCAGTACTTC
-	-	TRBV7-6	TRBJ1-1	CASSSRAGMNTEAFF	TGTGCCAGCAGCTCCCGGGCAGGTATGAACACTGAAGCTTTCTTT
TRBD2	-	TRBV7-3	TRBJ2-3	CASSVDVAGGARDTQYF	TGTGCCAGCAGCGTAGACGTAGCGGGGGGGGCCCGGGATACGCAGTATTTT
-	-	TRBV20-1	TRBJ2-6	CSARRPGTSGANVLTF	TGCAGTGCTAGGAGACCTGGCACCTCTGGGGCCAACGTCCTGACTTTC
-	many	TRBV7-9	TRBJ2-7	CASSPRGSYEQYF	TGTGCCAGCAGCCCCAGGGGCTCCTACGAGCAGTACTTC
TRBD2	many	TRBV7-2	TRBJ2-7	CASSQAAGGTEQYF	TGTGCCAGCAGCCAGGCAGCGGGAGGCACCGAGCAGTACTTC
-	-	TRBV28	TRBJ1-2	CASSLYRVSYGYTF	TGTGCCAGCAGTTTGTACAGGGTCAGCTATGGCTACACCTTC
TRBD2	-	TRBV5-8	TRBJ2-3	CASSKGLAADTQYF	TGTGCCAGCAGCAAGGGGCTAGCGGCAGATACGCAGTATTTT